This TCR beta chain was profiled in a study of healthy donors' naive CD4 and CD8 T cells. A linear amplification protocol produced the TCR libraries from about 450 ng of total RNA. TCRdb ran MiXCR on the reads and lists one entry per CDR3 protein. The table has approximately 180,000 distinct CDR3 sequences, about four fifths seen once. This clonotype showed up just a few times. Its specificity is not known. Study conclusions and caveats: Most V and J genes were reportedly biased between naive CD4+ and CD8+ cells. About 13% of CD4/CD8 propensity variance appeared explained by V, J and CDR3 charge.

Naive CD4+ cells were sorted as CD4+CD8-CD45RO-CD45RA+; naive CD8+ as CD8+CD4-CD45RA+CD27bright. The sequence derives from a pool of human donors in good health; the sample pools cells from several healthy donors. Material for sequencing was naive CD4+ and CD8+ T cells sorted from blood, pooled from several donors.

The CDR3 DNA reads as TGTGCCAGCCTCCATATCAGGGGGCTCGAGACCCAGTACTTC. This codes for CASLHIRGLETQYF. The chain links TRBV5-6 to TRBJ2-5; TRBD1 matches 8 bases. This CDR3 is 14 amino acids long. CDR1 and CDR2 (germline): SGHDT, YYEEEE. The trim removed 7 bases at V and 5 bases at J, leaving 10 bases unmatched.